The T cell receptor beta chain described here comes from a study of OX40 agonist ivuxolimab in advanced cancers. Notes on the study in general: Doses of 0.1 to 3.0 mg/kg were accompanied by clonal expansion of CD4+ and CD8+ blood T cells by week 6.

In germline, CDR1 is MRHNA, CDR2 SNTAGT. Germline trimming cut 6 bases from V and 4 bases from J; bases unmatched to any gene: 7. This CDR3 comprises 14 residues. TCRdb's copy holds only in-frame clones and misses some; the assay was immunoSEQ multiplex PCR. The top ten hold approximately 0.85% of the sample, which has about 82,000 clones, roughly 85% seen once. In the case of this clone: Its antigen is currently unknown.

This chain joins TRBV6-4 and TRBJ1-2; 8 bases align to TRBD1. The receptor was isolated from an adult with an advanced solid tumor such as melanoma, head and neck, liver or kidney cancer. The sample in question was CD4+ or CD8+ T cells sorted from blood, obtained in a trial of the OX40 agonist ivuxolimab. The chain's CDR3 is CASRPTTGGYGYTF. The CDR3, as DNA: TGTGCCAGCAGACCTACAACAGGGGGCTATGGCTACACCTTC.